The 30 T cell receptor beta chains reported below all come from one sample, sequenced in a study of blood T cell repertoires in COVID-19. Repertoires were generated with immunoSEQ multiplex PCR, while TCRdb's copy carries only in-frame clones and drops some. Of 400,000 or so clones listed, approximately 90% are singletons. Sequencing was performed on peripheral blood. These receptors were taken from a woman aged 40-49 years with COVID-19, enrolled during active disease.

This chain uses TRBV27 with TRBJ1-1; 7 nucleotides align to TRBD1. The CDR3 spans 14 residues. With 4 bases clipped from V and 6 bases from J, the junction kept 8 bases outside the gene matches. Germline V CDR1 and CDR2: MNHEY, SMNVEV (reference sequence). DNA for the CDR3: TGTGCCAGCAGTTCGACAGGGTTGGGGGCTGAAGCTTTCTTT. Its protein product is CASSSTGLGAEAFF.

The V gene is TRBV11-2, the J gene TRBJ1-2; TRBD1 agrees at 10 bases. The V gene's germline CDR1 is SGHAT and CDR2 FQNNGV. Germline trimming cut 6 bases from V and 6 bases from J; bases unmatched to any gene: 4. The CDR3 extends over 13 amino acids. This chain's CDR3 is CASRRDRGDGYTF. The CDR3 bases are TGTGCCAGCAGGCGGGACAGGGGAGATGGCTACACCTTC.

The rearrangement joins TRBV19 to TRBJ1-1; TRBD1 might be the D (5 bases). Germline CDR1 is LNHDA and CDR2 is SQIVND (reference sequence). This CDR3 region has 14 residues. The V gene lost 8 bases and the J gene lost 4 bases, with 17 bases spanning the gap. This chain's CDR3 is CASSLNRIGTEAFF. The CDR3 DNA sequence: TGTGCCAGTTCTCTCAACAGGATCGGCACTGAAGCTTTCTTT. The variable domain in full, completed from reference TRBV19 and TRBJ1-1, reads DGGITQSPKYLFRKEGQNVTLSCEQNLNHDAMYWYRQDPGQGLRLIYYSQIVNDFQKGDIAEGYSVSREKKESFPLTVTSAQKNPTAFYLCASSLNRIGTEAFFGQGTRLTVV.

V gene TRBV6-5 combines with J gene TRBJ1-6; D remains ambiguous. The ends were cut back, 6 bases at V and 1 base at J, with 7 bases in the middle. Germline V CDR1 and CDR2: MNHEY, SVGAGI. The CDR3 is made up of 14 amino acids. CDR3 in amino acids: CASRSGSYNSPLHF. The CDR3 DNA reads TGTGCCAGCAGGAGCGGGTCCTATAATTCACCCCTCCACTTT.

This clone has only one observation. The CDR3 region has the DNA TGTGCCAGCAGTCGTTTCGGGTCAAACACTGAAGCTTTCTTT. This translates into CASSRFGSNTEAFF. The V call is TRBV28, the J call TRBJ1-1; D is ambiguous. Germline V gene data show CDR1 as MDHEN and CDR2 as SYDVKM. The CDR3 has 14 amino acids. Deletions cut 5 bases from V and 2 bases from J, with 12 bases between. Complete variable domain (other parts from reference TRBV28 and TRBJ1-1): DVKVTQSSRYLVKRTGEKVFLECVQDMDHENMFWYRQDPGLGLRLIYFSYDVKMKEKGDIPEGYSVSREKKERFSLILESASTNQTSMYLCASSRFGSNTEAFFGQGTRLTVV.

The chain has TRBV5-5 and TRBJ2-7; 7 bases align to TRBD1. The CDR3 runs to 16 residues. CDR1 SGHKS and CDR2 YYEKEE come from the germline V gene (reference sequence). Germline trimming cut 0 bases from V and 2 bases from J; bases unmatched to any gene: 8. CDR3 sequence reads: CASSLAPGTAAYEQYF. CDR3 bases: TGTGCCAGCAGCTTGGCCCCAGGGACAGCAGCCTACGAGCAGTACTTC.

V is TRBV28 and J is TRBJ2-7; 10 bases are a match to TRBD1. After removal of 6 bases from V and 3 bases from J, the junction contained 5 bases not matched to a gene. The CDR3 has 14 amino acids. Germline loops: CDR1 MDHEN, CDR2 SYDVKM. CDR3 sequence (DNA): TGTGCCAGCAGCCCCGGGACAGGGGTCTACGAGCAGTACTTC. Translation gives CASSPGTGVYEQYF.

The V gene is TRBV7-2, the J gene TRBJ2-2; maybe TRBD2 (6 bases). V gave up 6 bases and J gave up 0 bases, with 8 bases separating them. This CDR3 contains 14 residues. Germline V lookup: CDR1 SGHTA, CDR2 FQGNSA. As DNA, the CDR3 is TGTGCCAGCAGAGGAGGGACGAACACCGGGGAGCTGTTTTTT. It yields the protein CASRGGTNTGELFF.

V gene TRBV6-2 or TRBV6-3 combines with J gene TRBJ2-1; TRBD2 is a possible D gene (5 bases). Trimming stripped 2 bases from V and 1 base from J, with 15 bases between. The CDR3 is 17 amino acids. Germline V gives CDR1 MNHEY, CDR2 SVGEGT. The CDR3 loop reads CASSYPAGGYSYNEQFF. For the CDR3, the DNA is TGTGCCAGCAGTTACCCCGCCGGCGGGTATTCCTACAATGAGCAGTTCTTC.

DNA for the CDR3: TGTGCCAGCAACCAGGGTACGCAGTATTTT. Amino acids: CASNQGTQYF. The gene calls are TRBV6-5 and TRBJ2-3; possibly TRBD1 for D (5 bases). CDR1 and CDR2 from the germline V gene are MNHEY and SVGAGI. Trimming removed 7 bases from V and 8 bases from J, with 7 bases in between. The CDR3 is 10 residues long.

The V call is TRBV19, the J call TRBJ1-5; D gene uncertain. Looked up from germline, CDR1 is LNHDA and CDR2 is SQIVND (reference sequence). The CDR3 loop spans 16 amino acids. Trimming shortened V by 1 base and J by 3 bases, and 13 bases separated the two germline ends. CDR3: CASSIVAVFDNQPQHF. The CDR3 DNA reads as TGTGCCAGTAGTATAGTCGCGGTTTTCGACAATCAGCCCCAGCATTTT.

Details on this clone: The junction and the germline gene differ at one end; a read error may be behind it. The V and J genes are TRBV12-3 or TRBV12-4 and TRBJ1-2; 7 bases map to TRBD1. The CDR3 extends over 13 amino acids. The CDR3 is CASSLISGQLPFF. CDR3 coding DNA: TGTGCCAGCAGTTTGATCTCGGGACAGCTACCCTTCTTC.

This clone was observed a few times. V is TRBV4-2 and J is TRBJ2-2; TRBD1 is a possible D gene (5 bases). The V end was cut by 0 bases, the J end by 1 base, with 6 bases between. The CDR3 totals 15 residues. Germline assignment: CDR1 LGHNA and CDR2 YNFKEQ. CDR3 DNA sequence: TGTGCCAGCAGCCAAGAAGGACAGAACACCGGGGAGCTGTTTTTT. Translating it yields CASSQEGQNTGELFF.

The rearrangement joins TRBV18 to TRBJ1-1, with TRBD1 identical over 8 bases. The ends lost 3 bases at V and 0 bases at J; junction bases unmatched: 9. CDR3 size: 17 residues. Germline CDR1 and CDR2: KGHSH and LQKENI. The CDR3: CASSPTGTGIVNTEAFF. CDR3 DNA: TGTGCCAGCTCACCTACTGGGACAGGTATAGTGAACACTGAAGCTTTCTTT.

The chain links TRBV30 to TRBJ1-4; 9 bases match TRBD1. J gave up 2 bases and V 5 bases, and 3 bases lay outside the gene matches. CDR3 length: 14 residues. The germline gives CDR1 GTSNPN, CDR2 SVGIG (reference sequence). CDR3 region: CAWRGTGTNEKLFF. The CDR3 DNA reads as TGTGCCTGGCGTGGGACAGGGACTAATGAAAAACTGTTTTTT.

The gene calls are TRBV28 and TRBJ1-2; tentatively, D is TRBD1 (5 bases). Trimming cost V 6 bases and J 7 bases, with 24 bases left between them. Germline V gene data show CDR1 as MDHEN and CDR2 as SYDVKM. The CDR3 runs to 16 residues. The CDR3 DNA reads TGTGCCAGCAGCCCTGGGGGGTATGGGGTAGATGGTGGCTACACCTTC. Its translation: CASSPGGYGVDGGYTF.

V usage is TRBV21-1 and J usage is TRBJ1-2. TRBV21-1 is noted as a pseudogene. This CDR3 is built from 16 residues. CDR3 in amino acids: CASSKVRLLYNYGYTF. The CDR3 nucleotides read TGTGCCAGCAGCAAAGTCCGTCTATTATATAACTATGGCTACACCTTC.

This chain connects TRBV13 to TRBJ2-7; TRBD1 is a possible D gene (6 bases). The length of the CDR3 is 14 residues. The V gene's germline CDR1 is PRHDT and CDR2 FYEKMQ (reference sequence). Trimming pared 2 bases from V and 3 bases from J, leaving 11 bases between. CDR3 nucleotide sequence: TGTGCCAGCAGCTTAATAGGACAGTACTACGAGCAGTACTTC. It yields the protein CASSLIGQYYEQYF.

The chain recombines TRBV6-6 with TRBJ1-2, with D possibly TRBD1 on 5 matching bases. This CDR3 contains 12 residues. The germline V and J ends were trimmed by 6 bases and 7 bases, with 12 bases remaining between them. Germline-derived CDR1 and CDR2 are MNHNY and SVGAGI (reference sequence). The CDR3 nucleotides read TGTGCCAGCAGCGGTGGCGGGGGTGGCTACACCTTC. Amino acids: CASSGGGGGYTF.

The rearrangement links TRBV29-1 to TRBJ2-7, with 7 bases aligning to TRBD1. CDR1 is SQVTM and CDR2 is ANQGSEA in the germline V gene. Losses at the gene ends were 4 bases for V and 3 bases for J; bases not matched to a gene: 6. The CDR3 runs to 13 residues. The chain's CDR3 is CSVVLGQIYEQYF. CDR3 coding DNA: TGCAGCGTTGTGTTGGGACAGATCTACGAGCAGTACTTC.

This sequence joins TRBV10-3 and TRBJ2-2; D may be TRBD2 (6 bases). The CDR3 totals 16 residues. V was clipped by 4 bases and J by 4 bases, with 16 bases between them. Germline values: CDR1 ENHRY, CDR2 SYGVKD. Here the CDR3 DNA reads TGTGCCATCAGTGTCGGGCGGGATCGGGGCACCGGGGAGCTGTTTTTT. Amino acids: CAISVGRDRGTGELFF.

This clone was recorded only once. CDR3 bases: TGTGCCAGCAGTTCCCGACAGGACACCTACGAGCAGTACTTC. Its protein is CASSSRQDTYEQYF. J is TRBJ2-7 and V is TRBV27; TRBD1 might be the D (6 bases). The V end lost 4 bases, the J end lost 2 bases, and 12 bases lay between the germline ends. The V gene's germline CDR1 is MNHEY and CDR2 SMNVEV (reference sequence). This CDR3 region has 14 residues.

The J gene is TRBJ2-5, the V gene TRBV28, with 8 bases matching TRBD1. V was clipped by 7 bases and J by 5 bases; unmatched bases: 9. The length of the CDR3 is 14 residues. Germline-derived CDR1 and CDR2 are MDHEN and SYDVKM. The CDR3 reads CASTMDRVRETQYF. The DNA of the CDR3 is TGTGCCAGCACCATGGACAGGGTCCGGGAGACCCAGTACTTC.

The V gene is TRBV10-3, the J gene TRBJ2-1; 8 nucleotides line up with TRBD2. V gave up 8 bases and J gave up 0 bases; unmatched junction bases: 15. The V gene's germline CDR1 is ENHRY and CDR2 SYGVKD. The CDR3 extends over 18 amino acids. CDR3 sequence (DNA): TGTGCCATCTCTGGACTAGCCTCGGCCCCTCGCTCCTACAATGAGCAGTTCTTC. It translates to CAISGLASAPRSYNEQFF.

CDR3 nucleotide sequence: TGTGCCTGGAGTGTAATGGCGGGAGCCGTCAATGAGCAGTTCTTC. Its protein is CAWSVMAGAVNEQFF. The V and J genes are TRBV30 and TRBJ2-1; 7 bases align to TRBD2. There are 15 residues in the CDR3. With V trimmed by 0 bases and J by 6 bases, 8 bases remained unmatched. CDR1 is GTSNPN and CDR2 is SVGIG in the germline V gene (reference sequence).

The chain has TRBV7-2 and TRBJ2-1; TRBD2 is a possible D gene (5 bases). Per the germline V gene, CDR1 is SGHTA and CDR2 is FQGNSA. V was trimmed by 3 bases and J by 4 bases, leaving 22 bases between them. The length of the CDR3 is 18 residues. The CDR3 is CASSFTLEDFFTYNEQFF. CDR3 bases: TGTGCCAGCAGCTTCACGCTCGAGGACTTTTTTACTTACAATGAGCAGTTCTTC.

This sequence joins TRBV5-5 and TRBJ1-4, with D possibly being TRBD1 (5 bases). CDR3 length: 12 amino acids. CDR1 is SGHKS and CDR2 is YYEKEE in the germline V gene (reference sequence). V was cut by 0 bases and J by 8 bases, with 5 bases left in between. CDR3 loop: CASSLAGEKLFF. The CDR3 DNA reads TGTGCCAGCAGCTTGGCAGGGGAAAAACTGTTTTTT.

J is TRBJ2-1 and V is TRBV7-2; TRBD2 agrees at 10 bases. The CDR3 has 13 residues. CDR1 is SGHTA, CDR2 FQGNSA, per germline. Trimming cost V 4 bases and J 12 bases; bases outside gene matches: 6. The CDR3 DNA reads TGTGCCAGCAGCTCCGAGCGGGAGGGGGGGCAGTTCTTC. It specifies CASSSEREGGQFF.

This rearrangement joins TRBV5-1 to TRBJ1-1; 8 nucleotides line up with TRBD1. V dropped 4 bases and J dropped 2; count of bases not matched to a gene: 4. The germline CDR1 and CDR2 sequences are SGHRS and YFSETQ. This CDR3 has 14 residues. This CDR3 is CASSHDRGNTEAFF. As DNA, the CDR3 is TGCGCCAGCAGCCACGACAGGGGAAACACTGAAGCTTTCTTT.

The rearrangement joins TRBV5-5 to TRBJ2-3; D ambiguous. Between the trimmed V and J ends, which lost 0 bases and 5 bases, there was a span of 4 bases. This CDR3 has 12 residues. Per the germline V gene, CDR1 is SGHKS and CDR2 is YYEKEE (reference sequence). The CDR3 DNA sequence: TGTGCCAGCAGCTTGGCCGGAGATACGCAGTATTTT. This sequence encodes CASSLAGDTQYF.